These 7 T cell receptor beta chains were sequenced from one sample in a study of blood T cell repertoires in COVID-19. Generated by immunoSEQ multiplex PCR, the TCRdb table keeps only in-frame clones and is missing some. The table includes more than 200,000 clones, 65% to 90% detected once. Sequencing input: peripheral blood. These receptors came from a woman in her thirties or forties who had recovered from COVID-19.

The genes are TRBV20-1 and TRBJ1-5, with TRBD1 identical over 8 bases. Trimming removed 3 bases from V and 4 bases from J; junction bases left unmatched: 8. This CDR3 comprises 15 residues. Per the germline V gene, CDR1 is DFQATT and CDR2 is SNEGSKA (reference sequence). CDR3 nucleotide sequence: TGCAGTGCTAGTCAGGGGGCAGGTATGAATCAGCCCCAGCATTTT. Protein sequence: CSASQGAGMNQPQHF.

The V and J genes are TRBV3-1 (or the pseudogene TRBV3-2) and TRBJ1-5; no reliable D call. Trimming removed 1 base from V and 6 bases from J, with 4 bases in between. Germline CDR1 is LGHDT and CDR2 is YNNKEL (reference sequence). The CDR3 has 12 amino acids. The CDR3 spells CASSQGGQPQHF. CDR3 coding DNA: TGTGCCAGCAGCCAAGGCGGTCAGCCCCAGCATTTT.

This chain links TRBV7-9 with TRBJ2-7; D may be TRBD1 (6 bases). Trimming pared 6 bases from V and 3 bases from J, leaving 12 bases between. CDR1 and CDR2 (germline): SEHNR, FQNEAQ (reference sequence). The CDR3 runs 13 residues. In DNA, the CDR3 is TGTGCCAGCAGTCGGGAAGGGGGCTACGAGCAGTACTTC. Amino acid sequence: CASSREGGYEQYF.

The rearrangement links TRBV6-2 or TRBV6-3 to TRBJ2-2, with a tentative D call TRBD1 (6 bases). Germline-derived CDR1 and CDR2 are MNHEY and SVGEGT. V lost 2 bases, J lost 4 bases, and 14 bases lay in between. The CDR3 runs to 16 residues. The CDR3 spells CASSYLGTRVTGELFF. In nucleotides, the CDR3 is TGTGCCAGCAGTTACCTCGGGACACGGGTCACCGGGGAGCTGTTTTTT.

The V and J genes are TRBV11-3 and TRBJ1-4; no firm D call. The ends were cut back, 3 bases at V and 11 bases at J, with 10 bases in the middle. CDR3 size: 12 residues. CDR1 SGHNT and CDR2 YENEEA come from the germline V gene. In DNA, the CDR3 is TGTGCCAGCAGCTTGCGTCCGGAGAAACTGTTTTTT. Amino acid sequence: CASSLRPEKLFF.

This chain joins TRBV6-5 and TRBJ1-5, with D possibly being TRBD1 (6 bases). CDR1 MNHEY and CDR2 SVGAGI come from the germline V gene. The CDR3 sequence is 13 residues long. The V end lost 7 bases, the J end lost 2 bases, and 9 bases lay between the germline ends. CDR3 sequence reads: CASTNRGNQPQHF. The CDR3 DNA reads as TGTGCCAGCACAAACAGGGGCAATCAGCCCCAGCATTTT.

The rearrangement uses TRBV6-5 and TRBJ1-1; D might be TRBD1 (5 bases). Trimming shortened V by 5 bases and J by 9 bases, and 16 bases separated the two germline ends. Germline CDR1 reads MNHEY; CDR2 reads SVGAGI. The CDR3 length is 13 residues. The CDR3 DNA follows: TGTGCCAGCAGTACGACACCTGACAGTAAAGCTTTCTTT. It encodes CASSTTPDSKAFF.